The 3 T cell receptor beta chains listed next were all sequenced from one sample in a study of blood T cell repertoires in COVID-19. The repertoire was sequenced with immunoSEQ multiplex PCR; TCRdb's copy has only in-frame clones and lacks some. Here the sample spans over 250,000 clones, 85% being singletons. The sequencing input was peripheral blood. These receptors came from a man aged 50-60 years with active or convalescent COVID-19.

The CDR3 coding sequence is TGTGCCAGCAGTTTCTGGACAGGGGGAAGATCGGAGACCCAGTACTTC. Encoded protein: CASSFWTGGRSETQYF. V is TRBV28 and J is TRBJ2-5, with 10 bases that match TRBD1. The CDR3 contains 16 residues. Germline V gives CDR1 MDHEN, CDR2 SYDVKM. V was pared by 3 bases and J by 5 bases, with 9 bases of the junction left unmatched. Combining the CDR3 with reference TRBV28 and TRBJ2-5 gives the whole variable domain DVKVTQSSRYLVKRTGEKVFLECVQDMDHENMFWYRQDPGLGLRLIYFSYDVKMKEKGDIPEGYSVSREKKERFSLILESASTNQTSMYLCASSFWTGGRSETQYFGPGTRLLVL.

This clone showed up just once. The CDR3 region has the DNA TGTGCCAGCAGTGACGGCGGGAGCACAGATACGCAGTATTTT. Protein sequence: CASSDGGSTDTQYF. This chain uses TRBV2 with TRBJ2-3; D is possibly TRBD2 (5 bases). The CDR3 spans 14 residues. Germline CDR1 reads SNHLY; CDR2 reads FYNNEI. V was trimmed by 3 bases and J by 0 bases, leaving 7 bases between them.

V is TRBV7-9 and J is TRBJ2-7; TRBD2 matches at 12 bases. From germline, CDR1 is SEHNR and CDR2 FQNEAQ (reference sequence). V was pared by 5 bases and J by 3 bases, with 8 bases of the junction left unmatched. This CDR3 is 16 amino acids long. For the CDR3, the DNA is TGTGCCAGCAGCGCCGCTAGCGGGAGGGACCTCTACGAGCAGTACTTC. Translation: CASSAASGRDLYEQYF. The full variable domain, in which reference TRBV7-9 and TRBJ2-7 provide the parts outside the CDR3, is DTGVSQNPRHKITKRGQNVTFRCDPISEHNRLYWYRQTLGQGPEFLTYFQNEAQLEKSRLLSDRFSAERPKGSFSTLEIQRTEQGDSAMYLCASSAASGRDLYEQYFGPGTRLTVT.